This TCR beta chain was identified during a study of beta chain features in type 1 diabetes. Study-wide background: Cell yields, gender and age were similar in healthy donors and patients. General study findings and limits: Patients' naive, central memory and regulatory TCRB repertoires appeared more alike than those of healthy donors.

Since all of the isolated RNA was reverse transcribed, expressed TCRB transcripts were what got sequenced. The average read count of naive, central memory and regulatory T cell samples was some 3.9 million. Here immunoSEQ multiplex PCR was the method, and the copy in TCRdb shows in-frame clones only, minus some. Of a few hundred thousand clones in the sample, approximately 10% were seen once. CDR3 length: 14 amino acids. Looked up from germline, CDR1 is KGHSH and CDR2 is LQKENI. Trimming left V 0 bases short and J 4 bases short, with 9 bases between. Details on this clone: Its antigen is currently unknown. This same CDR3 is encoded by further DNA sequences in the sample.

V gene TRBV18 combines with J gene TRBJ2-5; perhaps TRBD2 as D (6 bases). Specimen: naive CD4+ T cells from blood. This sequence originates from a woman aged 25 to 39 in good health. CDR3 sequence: CASSPPAGRETQYF. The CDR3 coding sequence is TGTGCCAGCTCACCACCCGCGGGAAGAGAGACCCAGTACTTC.